The present entry profiles one TCR beta chain with its context. Its antigen target is currently unknown. No much larger clone is present one base from it, and per-base qualities are unavailable. The immunoSEQ Assay, a bias-controlled multiplex PCR, was used to amplify TCRbeta CDR3 regions from genomic DNA. On the study's bioinformatics: Within the assay, amplification of reference gene primers was used to estimate how many nucleated cells each sample contained. Sequence reads were collapsed and filtered to measure the absolute abundance of every unique TCRbeta CDR3 rearrangement. For each sample, productive Simpson clonality was calculated as the square root of Simpson's diversity index across productive rearrangements. TCRdb holds this immuneACCESS table with in-frame rearrangements only. Some clones are missing; in checked studies, unresolved V genes explain under half, and the rest has no known cause. Clone size and the V and J calls come from that table; the DNA yielded D and trimming. Present in this sample are 70,000 or so clones, about 86% of which were seen just once. Roughly 3.6% of the sample is taken by the ten largest.

This sample stems from a study of blood T cell repertoires in COVID-19 (dated by TCRdb to about 2020). Turning to the overall study: Samples from collaborators originated in the United States, Italy and Spain and spanned both the acute and convalescent phases of COVID-19. The prospective study material was composed of cDNA or gDNA derived from T cells, B-cell-depleted T cells, or PBMCs. A de-identified subject ID, COVID-19 status, age in years and sex were almost always included in the sample metadata. Samples came from the ongoing ImmuneRACE study (first 160 participants) plus 1,254 subjects from 6 global collaborators. A freely available public database, intended as a resource for researchers studying the immune response to SARS-CoV-2, is where the repertoires were released. The dataset comprised deeply sampled blood TCRbeta repertoires from subjects exposed to, actively infected with, or recovered from COVID-19. Where available, HLA class I and class II types were taken from metadata supplied by the sample provider and were not determined by assay-based typing.

The study at large found these results: The quantity of clinical and demographic metadata differed by source and by participant and was supplied without curation.

Whole blood was collected in K2EDTA tubes by collaborating institutions according to the institutions' own protocols. For TCRbeta analysis, collaborator samples were shipped as frozen whole blood, as isolated PBMCs, or as DNA extracted from either sample type. V is pruned by 10 bases and J by 4 bases, leaving 10 bases of the junction without a gene match. The CDR3 numbers 15 residues from cysteine through phenylalanine. Left in the record is the CDR3 DNA by itself, 45 bases read in frame from the first base. The germline V gene (reference sequence) yields LNHDA for CDR1 and SQIVND for CDR2. The sequencing sample was made of peripheral blood. The sequence was collected from a man in his 70s with active COVID-19. The chain is encoded by TRBV19 joined to TRBJ2-3; TRBD2 aligns with 11 central bases. The DNA is as follows: TGTGCCACCGGCATAGCGGGAGGGCGGGCAGATACGCAGTATTTT. Its translation reads: CATGIAGGRADTQYF.